The rows below give T cell receptor beta chains drawn from one sample of a study of blood T cell repertoires in COVID-19. Measured with immunoSEQ multiplex PCR; TCRdb has only the in-frame clones, and not every one. The sample lists approximately 140,000 clones; less than 85% were seen once. Sequences were obtained from peripheral blood. Receptors originate from a human donor in a cohort sampled during active COVID-19. CDR3s leave out the opening cysteine and the closing phenylalanine or tryptophan. For some rows the clone size is stated as once, few or many, or as a class when expanded; others skip it.

v_call clone_size cdr3_aa
TRBV20-1 NA SARGGGEQF
TRBV11-2 NA ASSAAGLGGYT
TRBV7-6 NA ASSRGGTSGTGELF
TRBV30 NA AWSKQGSYEQY
TRBV3-1/TRBV3-2 NA ASSTGSYEQY
TRBV5-4 NA ASSLELTGNTEAF
TRBV11-2 once ASSFISLSETQY
TRBV19 NA ASSPFLGGGAGNEQF
TRBV4-2 NA ASSQVSGVKVVYEAF
TRBV6-4 NA ASRADRGNIQY
TRBV7-8 NA ASSLGTGDFEQF
TRBV7-6 NA ASSFGPSYNEQF
TRBV5-1 NA ASSSLRQGGTEAF
TRBV9 NA ASSATQGAYTEAF
TRBV6-2/TRBV6-3 NA ASSRGQGAGEH
TRBV7-8 NA ASSTIVTDTQY
TRBV6-4 few ASSDGTGGNEQF
TRBV5-1 NA ASSLMSGSYEQY
TRBV21-1 NA ASSKAGLANTGELF
TRBV19 NA ASSTQGNQPQH
TRBV3-1/TRBV3-2 NA ASSQDRGQEKLF
TRBV19 NA ASSIGQGDTQY
TRBV5-1 NA ASSLTSGVGPDTQY